The clone carrying this T cell receptor beta chain showed up just once. What it recognizes is unknown. V lost 5 bases, J lost 2 bases, and 13 bases lay in between. Germline CDR1 SGHTA, CDR2 FQGNSA. The CDR3 consists of 14 residues. The unexposed donors gave CD4+ T cells in 2011-2018, prior to COVID-19. After nine to ten days of culture, CD4+ T cells were isolated. Generated by immunoSEQ multiplex PCR, the TCRdb table keeps only in-frame clones and is missing some. The sample lists around 11,000 clones, over 70% seen once, with approximately 19% in the top ten. These data originate in a study of CD4 T cells in relation to SARS-CoV-2 and coronaviruses. Across the study: After roughly 9 days of antigen culture, PBMC TCR beta CDR3s were sequenced.

The specimen sequenced was CD4+ T cells from PBMCs, cultured in vitro. This TCR was sampled from a human donor in good health. The chain recombines TRBV7-2 with TRBJ2-7; a possible D gene is TRBD2 (6 bases). The CDR3 region is CASSLNRETYEQYF. The CDR3 DNA reads TGTGCCAGCAGCCTAAACCGGGAGACCTACGAGCAGTACTTC.